This passage covers 13 T cell receptor beta chains from one sample sequenced in a study of cytomegalovirus exposure and HLA in healthy donors. PCR employed 60 Vbeta and 13 Jbeta primers. The method was immunoSEQ multiplex PCR; TCRdb's version includes in-frame clones alone and lacks a portion of them. The repertoire holds about 130,000 clones, with 80% as singletons. Sequencing was performed on PBMCs. These receptors all come from a man younger than 40 in good health and CMV-seronegative.

The chain has TRBV28 and TRBJ1-2, with no clear D. The CDR3 extends over 12 amino acids. Germline V lookup: CDR1 MDHEN, CDR2 SYDVKM. Trimming pared 8 bases from V and 0 bases from J, leaving 7 bases between. The CDR3 spells CASGSANYGYTF. As DNA, the CDR3 is TGTGCCAGCGGCTCTGCTAACTATGGCTACACCTTC.

The chain combines TRBV5-1 with TRBJ2-3, with unresolved D. Trimming removed 2 bases at V and 4 bases at J, with 11 bases between. The CDR3 is 14 residues long. Germline V CDR1 and CDR2: SGHRS, YFSETQ. CDR3 coding DNA: TGCGCCAGCAGCTTACGAGGAGACGCAGATACGCAGTATTTT. Translating it yields CASSLRGDADTQYF.

The rearrangement joins TRBV30 to TRBJ2-3; D is unclear. Trimming cost V 2 bases and J 2 bases, with 11 bases left between them. The CDR3 totals 14 residues. Per germline, CDR1 GTSNPN and CDR2 SVGIG (reference sequence). CDR3 sequence reads: CAWSPGLNTDTQYF. Here the CDR3 DNA reads TGTGCCTGGAGTCCCGGGTTAAACACAGATACGCAGTATTTT.

The rearrangement uses TRBV9 and TRBJ2-1; 8 bases match TRBD2. Germline CDR1 is SGDLS and CDR2 is YYNGEE. The CDR3 contains 17 residues. Trimming removed 0 bases from V and 0 bases from J; junction bases left unmatched: 5. The CDR3 is CASSVGTSTFSYNEQFF. The CDR3 nucleotides read TGTGCCAGCAGCGTAGGGACTAGCACTTTCTCCTACAATGAGCAGTTCTTC.

The genes are TRBV9 and TRBJ2-3, with D possibly being TRBD2 (5 bases). Trimming removed 0 bases from V and 2 bases from J, with 10 bases in between. The CDR3 runs 15 residues. Per the germline V gene, CDR1 is SGDLS and CDR2 is YYNGEE. Here the CDR3 DNA reads TGTGCCAGCAGCGTAGGCACGGACTTCACAGATACGCAGTATTTT. Translation gives CASSVGTDFTDTQYF.

The CDR3 sequence: CASSPPSPFSGNTIYF. CDR3 nucleotides: TGTGCCAGCTCACCACCGAGTCCATTCTCTGGAAACACCATATATTTT. The chain carries TRBV18 and TRBJ1-3; no definite D call. Trimming took off 0 bases at V and 0 bases at J, with 9 bases between the two ends. The germline CDR1 and CDR2 sequences are KGHSH and LQKENI. The CDR3 runs to 16 residues. The complete variable domain, with remaining parts taken from reference TRBV18 and TRBJ1-3, reads NAGVMQNPRHLVRRRGQEARLRCSPMKGHSHVYWYRQLPEEGLKFMVYLQKENIIDESGMPKERFSAEFPKEGPSILRIQQVVRGDSAAYFCASSPPSPFSGNTIYFGEGSWLTVV.

V is TRBV10-3 and J is TRBJ2-5; a possible D gene is TRBD1 (6 bases). Germline values: CDR1 ENHRY, CDR2 SYGVKD. V was clipped by 6 bases and J by 5 bases, with 16 bases between them. This CDR3 has 14 residues. In DNA form, the CDR3 reads TGTGCCATCAGGCACAGGGAAAAGGAGGAGACCCAGTACTTC. Its translation: CAIRHREKEETQYF.

This clone turned up a few times. This rearrangement joins TRBV6-5 to TRBJ1-3; the D gene is possibly TRBD1 (5 bases). The ends were cut back, 8 bases at V and 4 bases at J, with 9 bases in the middle. CDR3 size: 12 residues. Germline values: CDR1 MNHEY, CDR2 SVGAGI. CDR3: CASQGVGNTIYF. CDR3 sequence (DNA): TGTGCCAGCCAAGGGGTCGGAAACACCATATATTTT.

This chain links TRBV6-5 with TRBJ2-7; 8 nucleotides match TRBD2. CDR3 size: 16 residues. The V gene's germline CDR1 is MNHEY and CDR2 SVGAGI. With 0 bases clipped from V and 3 bases from J, the junction kept 7 bases outside the gene matches. The CDR3, as DNA: TGTGCCAGCAGTTACTCGGGCCTAGCGGGTAACTACGAGCAGTACTTC. As protein: CASSYSGLAGNYEQYF.

The chain has TRBV30 and TRBJ2-7, with D unclear. Germline CDR1 and CDR2: GTSNPN and SVGIG (reference sequence). The CDR3 spans 14 residues. With 3 bases removed from V and 6 bases from J, the gap between germline ends came to 18 bases. CDR3: CAWSPLRFWSEQYF. CDR3 nucleotides: TGTGCCTGGAGCCCTCTGAGGTTTTGGTCCGAGCAGTACTTC.

CDR3 sequence: CASTRGDSLLDEQFF. CDR3 sequence (DNA): TGTGCCAGTACAAGGGGGGACAGTCTTCTGGATGAGCAGTTCTTC. The rearrangement joins TRBV19 to TRBJ2-1; maybe TRBD1 (7 bases). Trimming cost V 7 bases and J 8 bases, with 21 bases left between them. The germline CDR1 and CDR2 sequences are LNHDA and SQIVND (reference sequence). The CDR3 contains 15 residues.

The chain combines TRBV28 with TRBJ2-5, with D perhaps TRBD2 (6 bases). V was pared by 1 base and J by 5 bases, with 11 bases between. The CDR3 spans 14 residues. From germline, CDR1 is MDHEN and CDR2 SYDVKM. CDR3 DNA sequence: TGTGCCAGCAGTTTATCTCTAGGAGGGGAGACCCAGTACTTC. Protein product: CASSLSLGGETQYF.

This chain joins TRBV11-2 and TRBJ1-2; 9 bases agree with TRBD1. The CDR3 is made up of 15 amino acids. Germline CDR1 SGHAT, CDR2 FQNNGV. J was trimmed by 1 base and V by 8 bases; bases with no gene match: 8. Here the CDR3 DNA reads TGTGCCAGCGTGATTGGGACAGGGTTTAACTATGGCTACACCTTC. It codes for CASVIGTGFNYGYTF.